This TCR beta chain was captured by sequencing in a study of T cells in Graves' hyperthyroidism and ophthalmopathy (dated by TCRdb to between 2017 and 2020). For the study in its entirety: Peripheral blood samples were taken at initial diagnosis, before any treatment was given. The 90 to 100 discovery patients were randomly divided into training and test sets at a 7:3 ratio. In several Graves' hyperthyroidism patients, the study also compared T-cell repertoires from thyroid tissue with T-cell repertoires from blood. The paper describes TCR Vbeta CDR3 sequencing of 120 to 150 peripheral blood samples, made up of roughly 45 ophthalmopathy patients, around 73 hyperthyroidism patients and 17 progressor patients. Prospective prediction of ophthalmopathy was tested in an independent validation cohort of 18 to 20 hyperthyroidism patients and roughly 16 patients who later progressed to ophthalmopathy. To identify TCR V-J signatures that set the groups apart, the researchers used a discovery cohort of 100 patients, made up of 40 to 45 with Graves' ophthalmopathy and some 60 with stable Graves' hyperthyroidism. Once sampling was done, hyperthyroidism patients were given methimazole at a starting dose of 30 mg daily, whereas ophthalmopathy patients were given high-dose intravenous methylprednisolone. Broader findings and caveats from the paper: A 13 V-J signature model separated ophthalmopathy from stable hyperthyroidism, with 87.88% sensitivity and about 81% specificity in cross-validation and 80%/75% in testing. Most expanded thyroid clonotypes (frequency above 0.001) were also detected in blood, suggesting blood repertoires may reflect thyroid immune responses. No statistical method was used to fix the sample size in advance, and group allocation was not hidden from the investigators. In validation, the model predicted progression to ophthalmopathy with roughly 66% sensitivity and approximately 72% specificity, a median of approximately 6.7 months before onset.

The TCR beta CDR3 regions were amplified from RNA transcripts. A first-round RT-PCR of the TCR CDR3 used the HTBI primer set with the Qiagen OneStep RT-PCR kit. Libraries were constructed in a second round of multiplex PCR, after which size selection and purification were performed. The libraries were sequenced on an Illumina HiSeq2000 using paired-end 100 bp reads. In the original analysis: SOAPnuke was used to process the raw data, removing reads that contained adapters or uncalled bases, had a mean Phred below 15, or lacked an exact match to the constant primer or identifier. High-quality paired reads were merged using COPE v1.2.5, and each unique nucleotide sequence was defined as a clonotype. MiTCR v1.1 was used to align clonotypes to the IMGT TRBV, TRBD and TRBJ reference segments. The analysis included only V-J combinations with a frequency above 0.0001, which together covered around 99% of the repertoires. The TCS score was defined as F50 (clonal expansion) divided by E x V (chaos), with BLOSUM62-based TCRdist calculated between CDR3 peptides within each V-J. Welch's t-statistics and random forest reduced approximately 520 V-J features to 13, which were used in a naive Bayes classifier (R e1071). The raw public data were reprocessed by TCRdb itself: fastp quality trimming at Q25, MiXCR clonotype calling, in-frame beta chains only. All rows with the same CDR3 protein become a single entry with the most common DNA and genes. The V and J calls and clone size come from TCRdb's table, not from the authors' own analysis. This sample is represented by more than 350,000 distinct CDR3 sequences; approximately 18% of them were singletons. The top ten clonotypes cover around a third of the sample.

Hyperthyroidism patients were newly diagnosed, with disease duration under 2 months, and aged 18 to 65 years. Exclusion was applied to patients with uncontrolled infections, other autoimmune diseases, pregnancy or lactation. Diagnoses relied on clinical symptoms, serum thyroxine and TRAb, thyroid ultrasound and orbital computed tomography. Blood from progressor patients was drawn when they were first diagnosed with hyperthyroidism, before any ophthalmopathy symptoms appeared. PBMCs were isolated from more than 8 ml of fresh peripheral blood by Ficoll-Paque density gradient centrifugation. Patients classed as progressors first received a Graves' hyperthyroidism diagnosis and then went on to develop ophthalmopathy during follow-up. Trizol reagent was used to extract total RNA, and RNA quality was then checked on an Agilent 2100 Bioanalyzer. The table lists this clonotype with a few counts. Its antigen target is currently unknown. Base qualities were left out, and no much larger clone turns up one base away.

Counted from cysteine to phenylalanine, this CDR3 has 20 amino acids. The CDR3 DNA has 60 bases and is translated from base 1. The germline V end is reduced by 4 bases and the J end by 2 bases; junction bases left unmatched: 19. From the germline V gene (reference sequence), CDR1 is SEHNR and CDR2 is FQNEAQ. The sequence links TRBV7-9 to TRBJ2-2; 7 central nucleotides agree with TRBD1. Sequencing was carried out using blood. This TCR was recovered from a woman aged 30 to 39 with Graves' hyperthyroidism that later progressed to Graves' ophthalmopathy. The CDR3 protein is CASSSSRDLGTGVNTGELFF. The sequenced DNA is TGTGCCAGCAGCTCCAGTCGGGACCTCGGTACAGGGGTAAACACCGGGGAGCTGTTTTTT.